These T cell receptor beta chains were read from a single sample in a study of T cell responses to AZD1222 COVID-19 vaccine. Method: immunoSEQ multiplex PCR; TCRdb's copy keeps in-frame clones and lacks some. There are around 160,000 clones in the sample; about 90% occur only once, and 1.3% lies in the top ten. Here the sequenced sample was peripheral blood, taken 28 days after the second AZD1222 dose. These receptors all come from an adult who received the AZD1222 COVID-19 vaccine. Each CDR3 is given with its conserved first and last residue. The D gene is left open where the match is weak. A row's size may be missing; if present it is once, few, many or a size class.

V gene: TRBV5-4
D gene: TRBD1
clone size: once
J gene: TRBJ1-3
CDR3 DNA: TGTGCCAGCAGCTCAAGGACAGGGAGCGGAAACACCATATATTTT
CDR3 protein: CASSSRTGSGNTIYF

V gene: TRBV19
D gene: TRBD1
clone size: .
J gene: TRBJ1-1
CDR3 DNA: TGTGCCAGTAGTGCCCAGGGACAGGGCACTGAAGCTTTCTTT
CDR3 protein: CASSAQGQGTEAFF

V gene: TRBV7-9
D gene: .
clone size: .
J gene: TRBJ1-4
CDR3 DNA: TGTGCCAGCAGCCCAGACAGCCCTATGGGTGAAAAACTGTTTTTT
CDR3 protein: CASSPDSPMGEKLFF

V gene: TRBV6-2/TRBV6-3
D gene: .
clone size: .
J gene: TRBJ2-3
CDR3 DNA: TGTGCCAGCAGTTACTCGACCCTGGGGACTAGCACAGATACGCAGTATTTT
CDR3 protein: CASSYSTLGTSTDTQYF

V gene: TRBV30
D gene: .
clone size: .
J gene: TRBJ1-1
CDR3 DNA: TGTGCCTGGAGTGTCCCGCGTTTGAACACTGAAGCTTTCTTT
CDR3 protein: CAWSVPRLNTEAFF

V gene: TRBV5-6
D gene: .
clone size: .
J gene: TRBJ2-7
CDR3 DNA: TGTGCCAGCAGCTTGGGGACGCTGATATCCTACGAGCAGTACTTC
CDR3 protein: CASSLGTLISYEQYF

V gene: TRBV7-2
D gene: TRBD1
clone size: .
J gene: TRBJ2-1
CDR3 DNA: TGTGCCAGCAGCCCTACCCCCAGGGGGCGCGGTTCAGATGAGCAGTTCTTC
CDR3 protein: CASSPTPRGRGSDEQFF

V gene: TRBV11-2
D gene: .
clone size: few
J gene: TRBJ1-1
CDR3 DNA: TGTGCCAGCAGCTTACAAGGTATTACTGAAGCTTTCTTT
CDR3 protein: CASSLQGITEAFF

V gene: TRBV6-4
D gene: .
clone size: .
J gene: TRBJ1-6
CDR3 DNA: TGTGCCACCCCGTGGGGGGAACCCCTCCACTTT
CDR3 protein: CATPWGEPLHF

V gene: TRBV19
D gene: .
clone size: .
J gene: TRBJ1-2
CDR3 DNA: TGTGCCAGTAGTATTCCTTCCTCTCCCTATGGCTACACCTTC
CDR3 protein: CASSIPSSPYGYTF

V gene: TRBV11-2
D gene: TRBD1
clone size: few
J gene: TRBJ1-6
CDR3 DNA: TGTGCCAGCAGCTTAGGTCCAGGGGGCAATTCACCCCTCCACTTT
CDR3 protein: CASSLGPGGNSPLHF

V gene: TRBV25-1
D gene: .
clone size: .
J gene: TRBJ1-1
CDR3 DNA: TGTGCCAGCATCCCTAGGAGTGGGACTGAAGCTTTCTTT
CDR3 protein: CASIPRSGTEAFF

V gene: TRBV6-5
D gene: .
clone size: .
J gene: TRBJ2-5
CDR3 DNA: TGTGCGTCGGCCGGCCAGGGGGAGACCCAGTACTTC
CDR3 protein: CASAGQGETQYF

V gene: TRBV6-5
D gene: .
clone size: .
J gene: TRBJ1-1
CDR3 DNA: TGTGCCAGCGGACACACGAACACTGAAGCTTTCTTT
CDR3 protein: CASGHTNTEAFF

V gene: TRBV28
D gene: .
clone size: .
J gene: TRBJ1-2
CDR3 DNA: TGTGCCAGCAGTATAGGGCTGAGTTCTAACTATGGCTACACCTTC
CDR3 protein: CASSIGLSSNYGYTF

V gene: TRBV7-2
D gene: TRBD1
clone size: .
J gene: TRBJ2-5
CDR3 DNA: TGTGCCAGCAGCCCGACAGGGGGAGAGACCCAGTACTTC
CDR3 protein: CASSPTGGETQYF

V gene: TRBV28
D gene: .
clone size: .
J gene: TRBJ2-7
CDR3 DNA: TGTGCCAGCAGTTATCAGGGCTCCTACGAGCAGTACTTC
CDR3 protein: CASSYQGSYEQYF

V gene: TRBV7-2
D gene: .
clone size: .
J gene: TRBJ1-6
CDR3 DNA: TGTGCCAGCAGCTTTCCAGTTTCCTATAATTCACCCCTCCACTTT
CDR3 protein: CASSFPVSYNSPLHF

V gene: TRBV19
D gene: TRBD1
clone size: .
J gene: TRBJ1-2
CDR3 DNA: TGTGCCAGTAGTATGGGGGTTTGGGACAGGGCGAAGCCTAACTATGGCTACACCTTC
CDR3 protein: CASSMGVWDRAKPNYGYTF

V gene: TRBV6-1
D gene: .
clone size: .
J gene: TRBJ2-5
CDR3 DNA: TGTGCCAGCAGTGAAGGGTCCCCCAGGGTGGTGGGTCAAGAGACCCAGTACTTC
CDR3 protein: CASSEGSPRVVGQETQYF

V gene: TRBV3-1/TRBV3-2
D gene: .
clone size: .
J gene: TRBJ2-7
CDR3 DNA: TGTGCCAGCAGCCAAGTTGGCAGGGGCCACTACGAGCAGTACTTC
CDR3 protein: CASSQVGRGHYEQYF

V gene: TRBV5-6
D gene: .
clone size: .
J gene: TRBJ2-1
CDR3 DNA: TGTGCCAGCAGCTTGGGCCAGCTCCCCAATGAGCAGTTCTTC
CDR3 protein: CASSLGQLPNEQFF

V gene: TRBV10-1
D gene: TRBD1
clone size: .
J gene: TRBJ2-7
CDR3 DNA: TGCGCCAGCAGTAGGGACAGGGTCTTCGCAGGAACCTACGAGCAGTACTTC
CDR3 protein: CASSRDRVFAGTYEQYF

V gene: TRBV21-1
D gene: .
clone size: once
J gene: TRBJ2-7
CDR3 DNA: TGTGCCAGCAGCACAGAACGGACTAGCGGAAGCTCCTACGAGCAGTACTTC
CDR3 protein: CASSTERTSGSSYEQYF

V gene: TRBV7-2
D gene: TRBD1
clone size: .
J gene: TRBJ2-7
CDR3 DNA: TGTGCCAGCAGCTTGACAGGGTCCCACGAGCAGTACTTC
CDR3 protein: CASSLTGSHEQYF

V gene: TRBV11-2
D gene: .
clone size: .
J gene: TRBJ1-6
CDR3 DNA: TGTGCCAGCAGCTTAGAAGCTGGACGGGGCTCACCCCTCCACTTT
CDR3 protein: CASSLEAGRGSPLHF

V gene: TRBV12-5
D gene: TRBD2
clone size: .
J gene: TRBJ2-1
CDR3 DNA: TGTGCTAGTGGTTCCCTGACTAGCGGTGAGCAGTTCTTC
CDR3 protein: CASGSLTSGEQFF

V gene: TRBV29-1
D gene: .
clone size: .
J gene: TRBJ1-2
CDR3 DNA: TGCAGCGCCGGACAGAGAAATTATGGCTACACCTTC
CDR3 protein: CSAGQRNYGYTF

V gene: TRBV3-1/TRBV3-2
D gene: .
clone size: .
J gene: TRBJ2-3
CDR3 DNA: TGTGCCAGCAGCCAAGAGGGGTGGGGCTTCGCCCCAGATACGCAGTATTTT
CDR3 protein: CASSQEGWGFAPDTQYF

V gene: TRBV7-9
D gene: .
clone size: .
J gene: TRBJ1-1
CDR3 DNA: TGTGCCAGCAGCTTAGGGCAGGGAGAGGACACTGAAGCTTTCTTT
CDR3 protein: CASSLGQGEDTEAFF

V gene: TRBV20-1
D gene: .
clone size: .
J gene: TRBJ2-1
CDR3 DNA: TGCAGTGGCGGCAGAGACAATGAGCAGTTCTTC
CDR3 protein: CSGGRDNEQFF

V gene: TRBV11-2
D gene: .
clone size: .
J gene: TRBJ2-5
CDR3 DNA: TGTGCCAGCTGGGGAGTAGGGCAAGAGACCCAGTACTTC
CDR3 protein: CASWGVGQETQYF

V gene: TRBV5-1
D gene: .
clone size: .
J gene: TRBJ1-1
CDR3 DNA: TGCGCCAGCAGCCCGAACATGGTGAACACTGAAGCTTTCTTT
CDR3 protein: CASSPNMVNTEAFF

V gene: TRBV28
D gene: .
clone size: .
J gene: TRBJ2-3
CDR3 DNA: TGTGCCAGCAGCATAGACAGTAGCACAGATACGCAGTATTTT
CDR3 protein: CASSIDSSTDTQYF

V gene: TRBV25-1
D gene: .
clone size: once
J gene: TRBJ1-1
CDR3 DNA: TGTGCCAGCAGTGATTTCAGGCTAGAAGCTTTCTTT
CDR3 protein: CASSDFRLEAFF

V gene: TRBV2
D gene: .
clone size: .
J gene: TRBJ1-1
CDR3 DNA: TGTGCCAGCAAAGCCCCGGAGCGGCTTATTGAAGCTTTCTTT
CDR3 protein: CASKAPERLIEAFF

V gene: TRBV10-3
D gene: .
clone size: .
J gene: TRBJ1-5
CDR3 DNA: TGTGCCATCGGGGGGCGAAATAGCAATCAGCCCCAGCATTTT
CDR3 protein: CAIGGRNSNQPQHF

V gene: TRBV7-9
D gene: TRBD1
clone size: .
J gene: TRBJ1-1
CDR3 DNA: TGTGCCAGCAGTAGTAGCACCGGGACAGGGAGTTTCTTT
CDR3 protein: CASSSSTGTGSFF

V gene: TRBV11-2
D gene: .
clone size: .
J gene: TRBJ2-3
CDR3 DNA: TGTGCCAGCAGCTGGGATAGTATCACAGATACGCAGTATTTT
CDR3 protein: CASSWDSITDTQYF

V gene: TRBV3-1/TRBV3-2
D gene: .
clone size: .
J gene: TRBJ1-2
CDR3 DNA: TGTGCCAGCAGCCGACTTCAGGGGGGCTACACCTTC
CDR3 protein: CASSRLQGGYTF

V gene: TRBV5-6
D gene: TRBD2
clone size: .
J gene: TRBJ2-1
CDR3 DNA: TGTGCCAGCAGTTCTAGCGGGGGTAATGAGCAGTTCTTC
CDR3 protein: CASSSSGGNEQFF

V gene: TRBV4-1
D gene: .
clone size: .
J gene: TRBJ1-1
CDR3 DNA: TGCGCCAGCAGCCAAGATCCCGCCCACTGGGAGGGCACTGAAGCTTTCTTT
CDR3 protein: CASSQDPAHWEGTEAFF

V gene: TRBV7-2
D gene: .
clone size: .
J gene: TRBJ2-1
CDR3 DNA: TGTGCCAGCAGCTTAGACAGGTACTCCTACAATGAGCAGTTCTTC
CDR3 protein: CASSLDRYSYNEQFF

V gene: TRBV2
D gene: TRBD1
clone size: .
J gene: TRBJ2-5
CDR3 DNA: TGTGCCAGCAGTTCTTCCGGGACAGGGGGAGAGACCCAGTACTTC
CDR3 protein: CASSSSGTGGETQYF

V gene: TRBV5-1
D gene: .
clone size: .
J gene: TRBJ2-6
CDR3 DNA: TGCGCCAGCAGTTTCGATTCTAGCGCCTCTGGGGCCAACGTCCTGACTTTC
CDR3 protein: CASSFDSSASGANVLTF

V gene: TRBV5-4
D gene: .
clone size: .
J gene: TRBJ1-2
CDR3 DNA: TGTGCCAGCAGCCCCCCAGGATGGGTAAGGGGCTACACCTTC
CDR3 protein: CASSPPGWVRGYTF

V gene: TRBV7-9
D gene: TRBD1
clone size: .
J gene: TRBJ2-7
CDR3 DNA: TGTGCCAGCAGCTCCGGGGACAGGGGCCTTCGCGAGCAGTACTTC
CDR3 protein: CASSSGDRGLREQYF

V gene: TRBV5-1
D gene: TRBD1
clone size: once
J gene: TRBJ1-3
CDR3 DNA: TGCGCCAGCAGCTTGGTCTCGAACAGGGGGAACACCATATATTTT
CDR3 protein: CASSLVSNRGNTIYF